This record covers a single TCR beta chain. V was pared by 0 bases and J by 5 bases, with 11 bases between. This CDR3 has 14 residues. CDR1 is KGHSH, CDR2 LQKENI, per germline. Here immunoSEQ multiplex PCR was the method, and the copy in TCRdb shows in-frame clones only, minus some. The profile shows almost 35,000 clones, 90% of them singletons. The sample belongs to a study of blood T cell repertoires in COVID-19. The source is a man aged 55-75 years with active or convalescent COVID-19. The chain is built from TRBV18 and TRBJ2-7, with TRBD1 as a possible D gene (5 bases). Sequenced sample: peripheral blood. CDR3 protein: CASSPPDTRNEQYF. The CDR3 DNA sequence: TGTGCCAGCTCACCACCGGACACCAGGAACGAGCAGTACTTC.